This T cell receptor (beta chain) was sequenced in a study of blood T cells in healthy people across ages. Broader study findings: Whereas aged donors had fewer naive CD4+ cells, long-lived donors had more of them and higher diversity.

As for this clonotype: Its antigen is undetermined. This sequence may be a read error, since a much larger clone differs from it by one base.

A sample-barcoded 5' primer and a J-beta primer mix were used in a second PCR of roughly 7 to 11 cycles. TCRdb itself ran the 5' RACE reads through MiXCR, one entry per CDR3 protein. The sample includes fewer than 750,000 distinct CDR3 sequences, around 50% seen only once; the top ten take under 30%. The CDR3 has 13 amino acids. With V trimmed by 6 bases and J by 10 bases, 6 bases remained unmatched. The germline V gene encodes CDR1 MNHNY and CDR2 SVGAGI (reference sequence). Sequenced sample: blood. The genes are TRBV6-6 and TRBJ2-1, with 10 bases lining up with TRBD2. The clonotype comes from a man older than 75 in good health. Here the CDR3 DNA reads TGTGCCAGCAGCCATACTAGCGGGGCCGAGCAGTTCTTC. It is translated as CASSHTSGAEQFF.